This T cell receptor beta chain was identified during a study of control samples from healthy donors and cancer patients. The sample holds a few counts of this clone. TCRdb's table, derived via immunoSEQ multiplex PCR, lists solely in-frame clones and lacks some. The sample yields approximately 100,000 clones, roughly 89% seen once. With 3 bases clipped from V and 7 bases from J, the junction kept 4 bases outside the gene matches. This CDR3 region has 13 residues. The chain couples TRBV12-3 or TRBV12-4 to TRBJ1-1; 8 nucleotides align to TRBD1. Material for sequencing was PBMCs. The clonotype comes from a man aged 55 to 69 with lung cancer. The CDR3 reads CASSLTTGVEAFF. Here the CDR3 DNA reads TGTGCCAGCAGTTTGACGACAGGGGTTGAAGCTTTCTTT.